The clone carrying this TCR beta chain has ten or more counts. The antigen is unknown. The DNA ends 3 residues before the CDR3 does, and the rest of the CDR3 is filled in from the germline J gene. This record comes from a study of T cell clonality in common variable immunodeficiency. Libraries were prepared by immunoSEQ multiplex PCR; TCRdb keeps only in-frame clonotypes and omits some of them. This record lists about 39,000 clones, none seen once only, and the top ten clones contain over 1.1%. This CDR3 is 16 amino acids long. V lost 6 bases to trimming and J lost 0 bases; unmatched junction nucleotides: 8. Per the germline V gene, CDR1 is LNHDA and CDR2 is SQIVND (reference sequence). Whole-study results and caveats: CVID subjects showed higher TCRbeta clonality than healthy controls. T cell subpopulation sequencing would be needed to explain CVID clonality.

The source material was peripheral blood mononuclear cells. The receptor was isolated from a person between 18 and 75 years old in good health. The chain carries TRBV19 and TRBJ1-5; 7 bases align to TRBD1. CDR3 DNA, as far as it was read: TGTGCCAGTAGGCCTAGGACAGGAGATAGCAATCAGCCC. This translates into CASRPRTGDSNQP. The CDR3, in full, reads CASRPRTGDSNQPQHF.